A single sample gave rise to the 4 T cell receptor beta chains below, sequenced in a study of monozygotic twins with inflammatory bowel disease. Reanalyzing the 5' RACE reads, TCRdb keeps one entry per CDR3 protein, without DNA. The table for this sample gives 400,000 to 500,000 distinct CDR3 sequences. The sequenced sample consisted of blood. The origin of the receptors is a human donor with ulcerative colitis or Crohn's disease, or a healthy co-twin of an affected twin (not recorded which).

The chain couples TRBV5-4 to TRBJ2-1; TCRdb indicates TRBD2, and absent DNA this call remains unverified. The CDR3 contains 14 residues. From germline, CDR1 is SGHNT and CDR2 YYREEE (reference sequence). CDR3 sequence reads: CASSQKAGDNEQFF. Using reference TRBV5-4 and TRBJ2-1 for the parts outside the CDR3, the full variable domain is ETGVTQSPTHLIKTRGQQVTLRCSSQSGHNTVSWYQQALGQGPQFIFQYYREEENGRGNFPPRFSGLQFPNYSSELNVNALELDDSALYLCASSQKAGDNEQFFGPGTRLTVL.

The rearrangement joins TRBV6-1 to TRBJ2-2; the D call from TCRdb, TRBD1, cannot be confirmed without DNA. This CDR3 comprises 14 residues. Germline CDR1 reads MNHNS; CDR2 reads SASEGT. CDR3: CASGRDPNTGELFF.

The CDR3 region is CASSFTTFLRQDEAFF. The chain couples TRBV7-2 to TRBJ1-1; the D gene TCRdb calls, TRBD1, cannot be checked with no DNA. CDR3 length equals 16 residues. CDR1 and CDR2 from the germline V gene are SGHTA and FQGNSA.

The chain couples TRBV7-2 to TRBJ2-1; lacking DNA, the TRBD2 call made by TCRdb goes unchecked. The V gene's germline CDR1 is SGHTA and CDR2 FQGNSA. The CDR3 totals 16 residues. The CDR3 protein is CASSAQGLAGFTEQFF.